This passage covers 4 T cell receptor beta chains from one sample sequenced in a study of T-cell reconstitution after alpha-beta-depleted transplantation in children. It was with unique molecular identifiers that the TCRbeta library was prepared. TCRdb reanalysed the PCR reads using MiXCR and keeps one entry per CDR3 protein. This sample carries a few hundred thousand distinct CDR3 sequences, around a tenth of them seen once, and the ten largest clones take roughly 2.5%. The sequences come from PBMCs from the stem cell graft donor, collected from the stem cell graft. The receptors come from a human donor who donated a stem cell graft to a child with acute lymphoblastic leukemia.

This rearrangement joins TRBV21-1 to TRBJ1-5; the table's D call of TRBD1 was not tested on the DNA. TRBV21-1 is deemed a pseudogene. The CDR3 consists of 18 residues. The CDR3 protein is CASDGTGGSSPDNQPQHF. The CDR3 coding sequence is TGTGCCAGCGACGGGACAGGGGGCTCCTCTCCGGACAATCAGCCCCAGCATTTT.

This clonotype was observed a handful of times. The chain employs TRBV10-3 and TRBJ1-2; 9 bases align to TRBD1. The CDR3 length is 17 residues. With V trimmed by 5 bases and J by 3 bases, 13 bases remained unmatched. Germline lookup yields CDR1 ENHRY and CDR2 SYGVKD. CDR3 protein: CAISLSSGTGRDYGYTF. CDR3 bases: TGTGCCATCAGTCTCTCCTCCGGGACAGGGAGGGACTATGGCTACACCTTC.

V gene TRBV29-1 combines with J gene TRBJ1-5; a possible D gene is TRBD1 (5 bases). The CDR3 is made up of 16 amino acids. CDR1 SQVTM and CDR2 ANQGSEA come from the germline V gene. The V end was cut by 4 bases, the J end by 5 bases, with 21 bases between. CDR3 nucleotide sequence: TGCAGCGTTGCCCCACCCTCCCAATGGGGCCATCAGCCCCAGCATTTT. It is translated as CSVAPPSQWGHQPQHF. Variable domain in full (rest from reference TRBV29-1 and TRBJ1-5): SAVISQKPSRDICQRGTSLTIQCQVDSQVTMMFWYRQQPGQSLTLIATANQGSEATYESGFVIDKFPISRPNLTFSTLTVSNMSPEDSSIYLCSVAPPSQWGHQPQHFGDGTRLSIL.

The rearrangement joins TRBV7-6 to TRBJ2-3; TRBD2 aligns across 14 bases. The germline gives CDR1 SGHVS, CDR2 FNYEAQ. Losses at the gene ends were 1 base for V and 2 bases for J; bases not matched to a gene: 11. This CDR3 contains 20 residues. CDR3 sequence (DNA): TGTGCCAGCAGCTTAGTTGAGGGACTAGCGGGAGCCCTCGCCACAGATACGCAGTATTTT. Protein: CASSLVEGLAGALATDTQYF.